The 18 T cell receptor beta chains given below trace back to one sample, sequenced in a study of T-cell reconstitution after alpha-beta-depleted transplantation in children. The TCRbeta library was prepared with unique molecular identifiers. TCRdb redid the calling of the PCR reads with MiXCR, one entry per CDR3 protein. The repertoire holds fewer than 700,000 distinct CDR3 sequences, with about 23% as singletons. Specimen: PBMCs, mostly from graft donor cells, collected 360 days after TCRalphabeta/CD19-depleted stem cell transplant. The receptor set was obtained from a boy less than two years old who had a stem cell transplant for acute myeloid leukemia, so the T cells may come from the graft donor.

This clonotype was seen more than once but under ten times. The chain joins TRBV2 to TRBJ2-1; 10 bases are shared with TRBD1. The CDR3 runs 14 residues. J lost 3 bases, V lost 6 bases, and 2 bases had no gene match. Germline loops: CDR1 SNHLY, CDR2 FYNNEI. The CDR3 DNA reads as TGTGCCAGCAGCGGGACAGGGGTCTACAATGAGCAGTTCTTC. It is translated as CASSGTGVYNEQFF.

This chain connects TRBV12-3 or TRBV12-4 to TRBJ2-1, with no clear D. Between the trimmed V and J ends, which lost 3 bases and 3 bases, there was a span of 15 bases. The CDR3 length is 16 residues. The CDR3 DNA reads as TGTGCCAGCAGTTTCTGGGCGCAGGCCCTCTACAATGAGCAGTTCTTC. It specifies CASSFWAQALYNEQFF.

This clonotype was detected a few times. The chain joins TRBV12-3 or TRBV12-4 to TRBJ2-1; 10 bases align to TRBD2. This CDR3 spans 14 amino acids. V was clipped by 6 bases and J by 5 bases; unmatched bases: 4. CDR3 residues: CASRRLAGHNEQFF. For the CDR3, the DNA is TGTGCCAGCAGGAGACTAGCGGGTCACAATGAGCAGTTCTTC.

This sequence joins TRBV6-5 and TRBJ2-5; no reliable D call. CDR3 size: 14 residues. The germline gives CDR1 MNHEY, CDR2 SVGAGI. Trimming shortened V by 6 bases and J by 5 bases, and 16 bases separated the two germline ends. CDR3 coding DNA: TGTGCCAGCAGACTCGACACCGTTCGGGAGACCCAGTACTTC. Amino acids: CASRLDTVRETQYF.

V and J are TRBV11-2 and TRBJ2-7; weak D call: TRBD2 (6 bases). V was pared by 6 bases and J by 3 bases, with 18 bases between. This CDR3 has 15 residues. Germline V lookup: CDR1 SGHAT, CDR2 FQNNGV. The CDR3 DNA follows: TGTGCCAGCAGTATGGGGCTAGCGCCTATCTACGAGCAGTACTTC. It codes for CASSMGLAPIYEQYF.

This clonotype was counted at least ten times. The chain has TRBV2 and TRBJ2-1; D is perhaps TRBD2 (7 bases). Germline CDR1 is SNHLY and CDR2 is FYNNEI. Trimming shortened V by 1 base and J by 6 bases, and 13 bases separated the two germline ends. The CDR3 is made up of 15 amino acids. As DNA, the CDR3 is TGTGCCAGCAGTGAAGAGGGGGGGGCTGGCAATGAGCAGTTCTTC. Protein product: CASSEEGGAGNEQFF.

Ten or more counts support this clonotype. The V gene is TRBV28, the J gene TRBJ2-1; weak D call: TRBD2 (6 bases). V shed 5 bases and J shed 13 bases, with 21 bases lying between them. Germline CDR1 reads MDHEN; CDR2 reads SYDVKM. The CDR3 totals 14 residues. Here the CDR3 DNA reads TGTGCCAGCAGTCCTCGGGACTTTCACTCCCCCCAGTTCTTC. It yields the protein CASSPRDFHSPQFF.

This clonotype came up many times. This chain links TRBV20-1 with TRBJ1-6; D may be TRBD1 (6 bases). Trimming cost V 3 bases and J 6 bases, with 15 bases left between them. Germline CDR1 is DFQATT and CDR2 is SNEGSKA (reference sequence). The CDR3 consists of 15 residues. The CDR3 sequence is CSARLQGTLNSPLHF. The DNA for the CDR3 is TGCAGTGCTAGGCTTCAGGGGACCCTTAATTCACCCCTCCACTTT.

This clonotype was counted many times. This sequence joins TRBV6-5 and TRBJ2-7, with a weak D call TRBD1 (6 bases). Per germline, CDR1 MNHEY and CDR2 SVGAGI. Between the trimmed V and J ends, which lost 7 bases and 3 bases, there was a span of 22 bases. The length of the CDR3 is 16 residues. The CDR3 DNA reads as TGTGCCAGCACCCACCAGTCGACTGAAGGGGGCTACGAGCAGTACTTC. It translates to CASTHQSTEGGYEQYF.

This clonotype was counted ten times or more. V and J are TRBV20-1 and TRBJ2-5; D not certain. Trimming left V 5 bases short and J 1 base short, with 11 bases between. Germline V gives CDR1 DFQATT, CDR2 SNEGSKA (reference sequence). The length of the CDR3 is 13 residues. The CDR3 region is CSAPSQAQETQYF. In nucleotides, the CDR3 is TGCAGTGCTCCCAGCCAGGCCCAAGAGACCCAGTACTTC.

The chain employs TRBV15 and TRBJ1-2; weak D call: TRBD1 (5 bases). Germline CDR1 reads LNHNV; CDR2 reads YYDKDF (reference sequence). The CDR3 covers 15 residues. V was cut by 0 bases and J by 8 bases, with 16 bases left in between. The CDR3 reads CATSRDLGQGEGYTF. The CDR3 DNA reads TGTGCCACCAGCAGAGATCTAGGGCAGGGAGAAGGCTACACCTTC. Using reference TRBV15 and TRBJ1-2 for the parts outside the CDR3, the full variable domain is DAMVIQNPRYQVTQFGKPVTLSCSQTLNHNVMYWYQQKSSQAPKLLFHYYDKDFNNEADTPDNFQSRRPNTSFCFLDIRSPGLGDTAMYLCATSRDLGQGEGYTFGSGTRLTVV.

The chain couples TRBV7-9 to TRBJ1-2; D not certain. This CDR3 is 12 amino acids long. CDR1 is SEHNR and CDR2 is FQNEAQ in the germline V gene (reference sequence). The ends were cut back, 1 base at V and 5 bases at J, with 5 bases in the middle. The CDR3 DNA is TGTGCCAGCAGCTTAGAACAGTATGGCTACACCTTC. Translating it yields CASSLEQYGYTF.

The table lists this clonotype with many counts. The chain joins TRBV20-1 to TRBJ2-7, with D perhaps TRBD1 or TRBD2 (5 bases each). Germline V CDR1 and CDR2: DFQATT, SNEGSKA (reference sequence). The CDR3 sequence is 17 residues long. V shed 2 bases and J shed 0 bases, with 20 bases lying between them. The CDR3 DNA reads TGCAGTGCTAGACTGGGAAGCCGGGACCGACTCTCCTACGAGCAGTACTTC. Protein sequence: CSARLGSRDRLSYEQYF.

The V gene is TRBV7-2, the J gene TRBJ2-5, with D possibly TRBD2 on 5 matching bases. Germline loops: CDR1 SGHTA, CDR2 FQGNSA. Trimming shortened V by 5 bases and J by 4 bases, and 8 bases separated the two germline ends. This CDR3 is 12 amino acids long. Here the CDR3 DNA reads TGTGCCAGCAGCAAGGACTCAGAGACCCAGTACTTC. Its translation is CASSKDSETQYF.

This chain connects TRBV7-2 to TRBJ2-7; 7 bases map to TRBD2. Trimming removed 8 bases from V and 4 bases from J; junction bases left unmatched: 8. CDR3 size: 13 residues. Germline CDR1 and CDR2: SGHTA and FQGNSA. The CDR3 sequence is CASSWSGAYEQYV. DNA of the CDR3: TGTGCCAGCTCCTGGAGCGGGGCGTACGAGCAGTACGTC.

This clonotype was observed at least ten times. CDR3 residues: CASSPSGTTSYEQYV. CDR3 coding DNA: TGTGCCAGCAGCCCGTCCGGGACTACCTCCTACGAGCAGTACGTC. The rearrangement joins TRBV5-6 to TRBJ2-7, with TRBD2 matching 7 bases. The V and J ends lost 4 bases and 0 bases, in that order; junction bases with no gene match: 7. The CDR3 is made up of 15 amino acids. Germline V gives CDR1 SGHDT, CDR2 YYEEEE.

This clonotype was recorded many times. The chain joins TRBV15 to TRBJ2-7, with 8 bases aligning to TRBD2. The CDR3 contains 15 residues. Germline CDR1 is LNHNV and CDR2 is YYDKDF (reference sequence). V was clipped by 3 bases and J by 7 bases; unmatched bases: 11. For the CDR3, the DNA is TGTGCCACCAGCAGGTCGCGGGGGGTCCCTTTAGAGCAGTACTTC. It translates to CATSRSRGVPLEQYF.

The V and J genes are TRBV10-2 and TRBJ2-2; D gene ambiguous. Trimming pared 0 bases from V and 4 bases from J, leaving 9 bases between. Germline-derived CDR1 and CDR2 are WSHSY and SAAADI. The CDR3 loop spans 15 amino acids. The CDR3 here is CASSESILGTGELFF. For the CDR3, the DNA is TGCGCCAGCAGTGAGTCGATTCTGGGCACCGGGGAGCTGTTTTTT.